This section outlines one TCR beta chain sequence together with its context. The protocol was immunoSEQ multiplex PCR, while the TCRdb copy is restricted to in-frame clones and leaves out a portion. The table lists approximately 110,000 clones, 70% to 90% of them singletons. The data are from a study of blood T cell repertoires in COVID-19. In the study overall: In each case, the material was cDNA or gDNA derived from T cells, B-cell-depleted T cells, or PBMCs.

The CDR3 runs 12 residues. V dropped 7 bases and J dropped 7 bases, with 10 bases sitting between them. CDR1 and CDR2 from the germline V gene are SNHLY and FYNNEI. The chain combines TRBV2 with TRBJ1-4; D is perhaps TRBD1 (6 bases). The sequence was obtained from a woman aged 55-69 years with acute or convalescent COVID-19. Input material: peripheral blood. The CDR3 reads CASNRVTEKLFF. The DNA for the CDR3 is TGTGCCAGCAACAGGGTGACTGAAAAACTGTTTTTT. Drawing the rest from reference TRBV2 and TRBJ1-4, the complete variable domain is EPEVTQTPSHQVTQMGQEVILRCVPISNHLYFYWYRQILGQKVEFLVSFYNNEISEKSEIFDDQFSVERPDGSNFTLKIRSTKLEDSAMYFCASNRVTEKLFFGSGTQLSVL.